Listed below are T cell receptor beta chains from one sample, sequenced in a study of naive and memory T cell subsets. TCRdb re-called the UMI-ligation and nested PCR reads with MiXCR, one entry per CDR3 protein. The sample records around 23,000 distinct CDR3 sequences, about 10% being singletons. The sample taken for sequencing was central memory CD8+ T cells from blood. The receptors derive from a human donor in good health. Each CDR3 is given with its conserved first and last residue. A D gene is named only where the DNA matches it firmly. Clone size, where shown, is once, few, many, or a class for clones that have expanded.

V gene,D gene,clone size,J gene,CDR3 protein,CDR3 DNA
TRBV20-1,-,few,TRBJ2-1,CSARDGDSSYNEQFF,TGCAGTGCTAGAGATGGGGACTCCTCCTACAATGAGCAGTTCTTC
TRBV28,-,few,TRBJ2-3,CASSLPVGAATDTQYF,TGTGCCAGCAGTTTACCGGTGGGGGCGGCAACAGATACGCAGTATTTT
TRBV10-3,TRBD2,many,TRBJ2-1,CAIGLGGHEQFF,TGTGCCATAGGGTTGGGAGGGCATGAGCAGTTCTTC
TRBV20-1,-,-,TRBJ2-7,CSASDRLKGEQYF,TGCAGTGCTAGCGATCGGTTAAAGGGCGAGCAGTACTTC
TRBV5-5,-,many,TRBJ1-1,CASSLMGASEAFF,TGTGCCAGCAGCTTGATGGGGGCATCTGAAGCTTTCTTT
TRBV29-1,-,medium-sized,TRBJ1-1,CSVEAVNGAEAFF,TGCAGCGTTGAAGCAGTTAATGGGGCTGAAGCTTTCTTT
TRBV3-1,-,-,TRBJ2-5,CASSQDVRPETQYF,TGTGCCAGCAGCCAAGATGTCCGGCCGGAGACCCAGTACTTC
TRBV2,TRBD2,-,TRBJ2-5,CASSGGLAGQETQYF,TGTGCCAGCAGTGGGGGACTAGCGGGACAAGAGACCCAGTACTTC
TRBV7-2,TRBD2,-,TRBJ2-1,CASSLNPGLAGGLNEQFF,TGTGCCAGCAGCTTGAACCCGGGACTAGCGGGAGGGTTAAATGAGCAGTTCTTC
TRBV27,-,few,TRBJ1-2,CASSLYLSANYGYTF,TGTGCCAGCAGTTTGTACCTTTCAGCTAACTATGGCTACACCTTC
TRBV15,-,many,TRBJ1-1,CATSRQGRGPSRTEAFF,TGTGCCACCAGCAGGCAGGGTCGAGGACCATCTAGAACTGAAGCTTTCTTT
TRBV5-4,TRBD2,-,TRBJ2-1,CASSSDLAGEGNEQFF,TGTGCCAGCAGCTCCGACCTAGCGGGAGAAGGCAATGAGCAGTTCTTC
TRBV19,-,once,TRBJ2-4,CASSPRGGGFIQYF,TGTGCCAGTAGCCCCAGGGGCGGAGGGTTCATTCAGTACTTC
TRBV28,-,large,TRBJ2-7,CASSDQVPTYEQYF,TGTGCCAGCAGTGATCAGGTTCCCACCTACGAGCAGTACTTC
TRBV2,-,few,TRBJ2-3,CASSVFGPTDTQYF,TGTGCCAGCAGTGTATTCGGACCAACAGATACGCAGTATTTT
TRBV6-1,-,many,TRBJ1-6,CASSESTGIYNSPLHF,TGTGCCAGCAGTGAGTCGACAGGCATCTATAATTCACCCCTCCACTTT
TRBV20-1,-,few,TRBJ2-3,CSARPGTRTQYF,TGCAGTGCTAGGCCGGGGACCCGTACGCAGTATTTT
TRBV18,-,-,TRBJ2-1,CASSPPWPSLFF,TGTGCCAGCTCACCACCGTGGCCCTCCCTGTTCTTC
TRBV23-1,-,-,TRBJ2-1,CASSGLAEKGCDEQFF,TGCGCCAGCAGTGGATTAGCGGAGAAAGGTTGCGATGAGCAGTTCTTC
TRBV7-6,-,few,TRBJ2-3,CASSFVPTDTQYF,TGTGCCAGCAGCTTTGTCCCAACAGATACGCAGTATTTT
TRBV7-9,-,many,TRBJ2-3,CASSLRDEESTDTQYF,TGTGCCAGCAGCTTGCGGGACGAGGAGAGCACAGATACGCAGTATTTT
TRBV6-5,TRBD2,-,TRBJ2-1,CASSLGLAGVDEQFF,TGTGCCAGCAGTCTGGGACTAGCGGGAGTTGATGAGCAGTTCTTC
TRBV20-1,-,-,TRBJ2-1,CSATPLALSYNEQFF,TGCAGTGCAACCCCCCTAGCGCTAAGCTACAATGAGCAGTTCTTC
TRBV5-5,-,few,TRBJ2-7,CASSSEDLPPYEQYF,TGTGCCAGCAGCTCGGAGGACCTCCCCCCCTACGAGCAGTACTTC
TRBV7-6,TRBD1,medium-sized,TRBJ1-1,CASSPPAWSGGRRNTEAFF,TGTGCCAGCAGCCCCCCGGCCTGGTCAGGGGGCCGGCGGAACACTGAAGCTTTCTTT
TRBV12-3/TRBV12-4,-,many,TRBJ1-2,CASSLGPTYGYTF,TGTGCCAGCAGTTTAGGACCGACCTATGGCTACACCTTC
TRBV6-6,-,many,TRBJ1-4,CASSYEGFREKLFF,TGTGCCAGCAGTTACGAGGGTTTTCGAGAAAAACTGTTTTTT
TRBV28,-,many,TRBJ2-4,CASSLRFRSDIQYF,TGTGCCAGCAGTTTAAGGTTCCGGTCCGACATTCAGTACTTC
TRBV7-8,-,-,TRBJ2-7,CASSTMTGYNRYEQYF,TGTGCCAGCAGCACAATGACGGGTTATAATAGATACGAGCAGTACTTC
TRBV20-1,TRBD1,-,TRBJ2-2,CSATKDRVNTGELFF,TGCAGTGCTACTAAGGACAGGGTGAACACCGGGGAGCTGTTTTTT
TRBV9,TRBD2,-,TRBJ2-7,CASSVEPSGDYEQYF,TGTGCCAGCAGCGTAGAGCCTAGCGGAGACTACGAGCAGTACTTC
TRBV7-9,-,many,TRBJ1-5,CASSLGGTGLGNQPQHF,TGTGCCAGCAGCTTGGGAGGGACTGGGTTAGGGAATCAGCCCCAGCATTTT
TRBV7-8,-,many,TRBJ2-3,CASSPRLALLTDTQYF,TGTGCCAGCAGCCCCCGGCTAGCACTTCTCACAGATACGCAGTATTTT
TRBV28,TRBD1,many,TRBJ1-5,CASSRTGSNQPQHF,TGTGCCAGCAGTAGGACAGGTAGCAATCAGCCCCAGCATTTT
TRBV7-9,-,many,TRBJ1-5,CASSLAGVGNQPQHF,TGTGCCAGCAGCTTAGCGGGGGTAGGCAATCAGCCCCAGCATTTT
TRBV2,TRBD2,many,TRBJ2-5,CASTIGLAGVGETQYF,TGTGCCAGCACCATAGGACTAGCGGGAGTTGGAGAGACCCAGTACTTC
TRBV6-1,TRBD1,-,TRBJ1-2,CASEQGAYYGYTF,TGTGCCAGCGAACAGGGGGCTTACTATGGCTACACCTTC
TRBV6-5,-,many,TRBJ2-3,CASRDGGTSTDTQYF,TGTGCCAGCAGAGACGGGGGAACTAGCACAGATACGCAGTATTTT
TRBV23-1,-,-,TRBJ2-3,CASSQPGGVNTDTQYF,TGCGCCAGCAGTCAACCAGGAGGGGTTAACACAGATACGCAGTATTTT
TRBV15,-,many,TRBJ2-7,CATSRGLTVRTYEQYF,TGTGCCACCAGCAGAGGTCTCACGGTGAGGACCTACGAGCAGTACTTC
TRBV6-6,TRBD1,many,TRBJ1-5,CASSSLGTGGGFNQPQHF,TGTGCCAGCAGCTCCCTCGGGACAGGGGGGGGTTTCAATCAGCCCCAGCATTTT
TRBV12-3/TRBV12-4,-,few,TRBJ2-7,CASSLGYSYEQYF,TGTGCCAGCAGTTTAGGGTACTCCTACGAGCAGTACTTC
TRBV11-2,-,-,TRBJ2-3,CASSAPTDTQYF,TGTGCCAGCAGCGCCCCCACAGATACGCAGTATTTT
TRBV7-3,TRBD1,-,TRBJ1-1,CASSLRGPGQGGGNTEAFF,TGTGCCAGCAGCTTAAGGGGCCCAGGACAGGGTGGCGGGAACACTGAAGCTTTCTTT
TRBV13,TRBD1,-,TRBJ1-1,CASSPQPTGGTEAFF,TGTGCCAGCAGCCCGCAACCGACAGGGGGCACTGAAGCTTTCTTT
TRBV6-5,-,many,TRBJ1-1,CASSYSVGSDTEAFF,TGTGCCAGCAGTTACTCGGTGGGGAGTGACACTGAAGCTTTCTTT
TRBV6-5,TRBD1,-,TRBJ2-1,CASSPAGTAYNEQFF,TGTGCCAGCAGTCCGGCCGGGACAGCCTACAATGAGCAGTTCTTC
TRBV5-6,-,many,TRBJ1-6,CASSLRQPNSPLHF,TGTGCCAGCAGCCTGAGACAACCTAATTCACCCCTCCACTTT
TRBV28,TRBD1,many,TRBJ2-7,CASSAPSTGGGRYEQYF,TGTGCCAGCAGTGCTCCCTCTACAGGGGGCGGCCGCTACGAGCAGTACTTC
TRBV6-4,-,-,TRBJ2-1,CASSHPESYNEQFF,TGTGCCAGCAGCCACCCAGAGTCCTACAATGAGCAGTTCTTC
TRBV5-4,-,-,TRBJ1-1,CASSQGTGEAFF,TGTGCCAGCAGCCAGGGGACCGGTGAAGCTTTCTTT